This T cell receptor beta chain was found in a study of cytomegalovirus exposure and HLA in healthy donors (TCRdb year 2017). In the study overall: According to a later analysis, the roughly 120 validation repertoires were produced on the same platform as the 666 repertoires of the first cohort. High-throughput TCR immunosequencing, statistical association of individual TCRs with disease status, and machine learning were combined to predict cytomegalovirus infection status. Along with the roughly 700-subject first cohort, a separate validation cohort of around 110 different subjects was used. The study aimed to test whether cataloging public T cell receptors could reveal signatures of past pathogen exposure.

Summary of the overall study and its limitations: In the study, roughly 160 TCR beta chains were listed as associated with cytomegalovirus. A later analysis had no HLA typing for the validation cohort, so co-occurrence there was scored across all 110 or so repertoires. In vitro tests confirmed that a few of the cytomegalovirus-associated TCR beta chains recognize cytomegalovirus antigens. In a later analysis, TCRs clustered in the first cohort were found to also tend to co-occur in the roughly 110 validation repertoires, with approximately 94% of cluster scores above 0. The classifier was reported to diagnose cytomegalovirus status with high specificity and sensitivity in both the original and validation cohorts. Across donors, most TCR sequences were observed very rarely, whereas some public TCRs were present in many individuals. It was suggested by the authors that the approach could potentially be generalized to other disease states and immunological phenotypes.

CDR1 WSHSY and CDR2 SAAADI are derived from the germline V gene. V ends up 2 bases short and J 12 bases short, with an unmatched junction base count of 10. Inclusive of the bounding cysteine and phenylalanine, the CDR3 is 13 residues long. The entry retains the CDR3 DNA only, 39 bases that are in frame from base 1. The donors belonged to the validation cohort of over a hundred subjects, which was separate from the approximately 700-subject first cohort. Library preparation employed the immunoSEQ multiplex PCR assay. The paper's data handling went like this. To diagnose cytomegalovirus status from the catalog of TCR beta chain sequences, a statistical classification framework was built. TCRdb stores this immuneACCESS table with in-frame sequences only. Part of the clones is absent; in the studies checked, under half of the shortfall reflects unresolved V genes, and no reason is known for the rest. The DNA gave D and trimming, while V, J and clone size come from that table. The sample table contains 150,000 or so clones; only one count was recorded for roughly 86% of them. The ten biggest clones cover less than 2.5% of the sample.

About this clone: The antigen it binds to is not known. No base-level quality is on record; no much larger clone is a single base apart.

Recombination joined TRBV10-2 with TRBJ2-7, with 7 bases matching TRBD1. The sequencing sample was made of PBMCs. The receptor's source is a human donor in good health. The DNA sequence follows: TGCGCCAGCAGTGAGCCTACAGGGGTCCGGAGGTACTTC. It codes for CASSEPTGVRRYF.